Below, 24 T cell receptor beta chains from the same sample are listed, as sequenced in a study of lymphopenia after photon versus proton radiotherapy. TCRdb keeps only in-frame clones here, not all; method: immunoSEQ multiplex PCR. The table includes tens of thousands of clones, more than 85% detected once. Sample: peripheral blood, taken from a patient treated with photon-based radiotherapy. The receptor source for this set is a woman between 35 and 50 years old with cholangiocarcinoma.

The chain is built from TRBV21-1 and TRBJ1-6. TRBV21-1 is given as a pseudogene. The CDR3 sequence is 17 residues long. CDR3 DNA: TGTGCCAGCAGCAAAGGGAGTCAGAGCTCCTATAATTCACCCCTCCACTTT. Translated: CASSKGSQSSYNSPLHF.

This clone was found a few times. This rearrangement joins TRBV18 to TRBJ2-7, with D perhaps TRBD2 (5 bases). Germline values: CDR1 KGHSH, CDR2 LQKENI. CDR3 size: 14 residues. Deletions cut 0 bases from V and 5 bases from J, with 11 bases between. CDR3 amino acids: CASSPPSFGDEQYF. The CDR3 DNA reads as TGTGCCAGCTCACCACCGAGTTTCGGGGACGAGCAGTACTTC. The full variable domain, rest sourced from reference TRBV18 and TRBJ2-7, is NAGVMQNPRHLVRRRGQEARLRCSPMKGHSHVYWYRQLPEEGLKFMVYLQKENIIDESGMPKERFSAEFPKEGPSILRIQQVVRGDSAAYFCASSPPSFGDEQYFGPGTRLTVT.

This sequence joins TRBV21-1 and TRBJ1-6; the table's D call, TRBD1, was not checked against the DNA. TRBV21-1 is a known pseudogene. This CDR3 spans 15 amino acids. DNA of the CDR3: TGTGCCAGCAGCATGAGGGACAGGGGGCAATCACCCCTCCACTTT. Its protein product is CASSMRDRGQSPLHF.

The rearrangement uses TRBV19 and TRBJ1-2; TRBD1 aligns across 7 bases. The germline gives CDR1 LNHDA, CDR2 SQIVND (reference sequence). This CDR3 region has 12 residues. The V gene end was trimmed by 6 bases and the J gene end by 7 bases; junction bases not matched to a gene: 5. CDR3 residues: CASSPGTVGYTF. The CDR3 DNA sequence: TGTGCCAGTAGCCCCGGGACAGTTGGCTACACCTTC.

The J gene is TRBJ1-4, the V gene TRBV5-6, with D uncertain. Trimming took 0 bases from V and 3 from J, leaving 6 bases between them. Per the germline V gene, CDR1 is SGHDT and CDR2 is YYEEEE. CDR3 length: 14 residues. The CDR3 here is CASSLAGPNEKLFF. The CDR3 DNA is TGTGCCAGCAGCTTGGCCGGTCCTAATGAAAAACTGTTTTTT. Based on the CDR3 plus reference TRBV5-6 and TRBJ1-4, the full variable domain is DAGVTQSPTHLIKTRGQQVTLRCSPKSGHDTVSWYQQALGQGPQFIFQYYEEEERQRGNFPDRFSGHQFPNYSSELNVNALLLGDSALYLCASSLAGPNEKLFFGSGTQLSVL.

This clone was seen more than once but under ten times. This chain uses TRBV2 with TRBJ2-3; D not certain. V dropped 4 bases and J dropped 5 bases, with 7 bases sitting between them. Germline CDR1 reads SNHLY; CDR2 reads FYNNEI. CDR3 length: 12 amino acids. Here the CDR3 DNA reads TGTGCCAGCAGTGCACGAGGAGATACGCAGTATTTT. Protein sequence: CASSARGDTQYF.

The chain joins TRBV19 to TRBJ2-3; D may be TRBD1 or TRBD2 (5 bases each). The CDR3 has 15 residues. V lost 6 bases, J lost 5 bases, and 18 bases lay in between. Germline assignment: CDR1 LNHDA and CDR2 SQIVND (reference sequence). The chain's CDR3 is CASSLGRPGGDTQYF. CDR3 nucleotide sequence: TGTGCCAGTAGCCTAGGACGCCCTGGGGGAGATACGCAGTATTTT.

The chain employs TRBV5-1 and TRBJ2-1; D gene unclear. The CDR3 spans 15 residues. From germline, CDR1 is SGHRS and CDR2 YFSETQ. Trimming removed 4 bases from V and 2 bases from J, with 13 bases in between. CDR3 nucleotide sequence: TGCGCCAGCAGCGCTTTTGGAAACACCTACAATGAGCAGTTCTTC. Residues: CASSAFGNTYNEQFF.

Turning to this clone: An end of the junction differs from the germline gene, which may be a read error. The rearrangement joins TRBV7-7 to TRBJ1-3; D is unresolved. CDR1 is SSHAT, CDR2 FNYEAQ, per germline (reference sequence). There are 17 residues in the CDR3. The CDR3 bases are TGTGCTAGCAGCTTAGTAGGGATCGTAACCCCTGGAAACACCATATATTTT. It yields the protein CASSLVGIVTPGNTIYF.

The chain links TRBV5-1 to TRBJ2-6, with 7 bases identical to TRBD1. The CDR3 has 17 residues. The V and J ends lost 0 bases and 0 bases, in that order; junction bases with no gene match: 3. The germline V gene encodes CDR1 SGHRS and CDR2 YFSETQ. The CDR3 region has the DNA TGCGCCAGCAGCTTGGGAGGGACAGCCTCTGGGGCCAACGTCCTGACTTTC. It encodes CASSLGGTASGANVLTF.

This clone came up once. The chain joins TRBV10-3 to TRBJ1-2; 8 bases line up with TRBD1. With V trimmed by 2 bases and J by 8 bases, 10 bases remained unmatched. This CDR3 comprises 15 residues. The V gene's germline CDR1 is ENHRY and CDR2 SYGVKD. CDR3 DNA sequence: TGTGCCATCAGTGAGGCCGACAGGGGCATTGAGGGCTACACCTTC. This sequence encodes CAISEADRGIEGYTF.

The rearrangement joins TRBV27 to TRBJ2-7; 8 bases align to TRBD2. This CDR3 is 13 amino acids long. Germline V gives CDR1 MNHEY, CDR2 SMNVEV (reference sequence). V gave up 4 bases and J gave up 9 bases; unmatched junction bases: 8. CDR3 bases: TGTGCCAGCAGTTCGCAAGGACTAGCCTCGCAGTACTTC. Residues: CASSSQGLASQYF.

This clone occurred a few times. The CDR3 loop reads CASSQPGTFYGYTF. Written as DNA, the CDR3 is TGCGCCAGCAGCCAGCCCGGGACGTTCTATGGCTACACCTTC. The chain combines TRBV5-1 with TRBJ1-2; D perhaps matches TRBD1 (5 bases). V was clipped by 4 bases and J by 4 bases, with 14 bases between them. The CDR3 is made up of 14 amino acids. Germline-derived CDR1 and CDR2 are SGHRS and YFSETQ.

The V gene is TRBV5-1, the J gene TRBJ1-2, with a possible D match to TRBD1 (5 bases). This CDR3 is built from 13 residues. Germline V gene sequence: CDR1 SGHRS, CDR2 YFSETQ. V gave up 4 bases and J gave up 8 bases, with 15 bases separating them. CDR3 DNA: TGCGCCAGCAGCCCCGTGGGGGAAGGGGGCTACACCTTC. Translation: CASSPVGEGGYTF.

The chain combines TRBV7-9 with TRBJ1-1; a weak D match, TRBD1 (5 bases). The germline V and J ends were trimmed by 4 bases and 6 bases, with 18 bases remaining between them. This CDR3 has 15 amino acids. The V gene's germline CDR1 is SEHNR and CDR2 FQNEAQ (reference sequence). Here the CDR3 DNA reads TGTGCCAGCAGCTCCCCGGGGGAGGGAAGTGCTGAAGCTTTCTTT. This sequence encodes CASSSPGEGSAEAFF.

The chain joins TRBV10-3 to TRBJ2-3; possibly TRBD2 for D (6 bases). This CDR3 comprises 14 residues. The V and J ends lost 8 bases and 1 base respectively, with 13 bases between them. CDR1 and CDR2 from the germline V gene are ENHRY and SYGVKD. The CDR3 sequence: CAIGGPGGTDTQYF. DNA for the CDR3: TGTGCCATCGGGGGACCGGGAGGCACAGATACGCAGTATTTT.

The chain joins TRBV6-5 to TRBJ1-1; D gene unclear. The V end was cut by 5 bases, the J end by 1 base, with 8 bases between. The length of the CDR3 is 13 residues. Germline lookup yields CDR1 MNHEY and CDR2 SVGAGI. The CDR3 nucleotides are TGTGCCAGCAGTAAATATGCGAACACTGAAGCTTTCTTT. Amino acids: CASSKYANTEAFF.

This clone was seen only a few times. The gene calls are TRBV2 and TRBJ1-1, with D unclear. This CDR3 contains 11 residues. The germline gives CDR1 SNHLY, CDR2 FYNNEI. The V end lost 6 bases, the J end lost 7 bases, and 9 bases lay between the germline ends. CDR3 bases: TGTGCCAGCAGCTTGGACCATGAAGCTTTCTTT. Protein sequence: CASSLDHEAFF.

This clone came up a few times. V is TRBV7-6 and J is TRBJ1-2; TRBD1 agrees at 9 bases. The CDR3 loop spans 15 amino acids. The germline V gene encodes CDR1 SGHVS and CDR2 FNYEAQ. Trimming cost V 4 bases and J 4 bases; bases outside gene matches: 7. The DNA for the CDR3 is TGTGCCAGCAGCTCTCGGACAGGGGAGGCCTATGGCTACACCTTC. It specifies CASSSRTGEAYGYTF.

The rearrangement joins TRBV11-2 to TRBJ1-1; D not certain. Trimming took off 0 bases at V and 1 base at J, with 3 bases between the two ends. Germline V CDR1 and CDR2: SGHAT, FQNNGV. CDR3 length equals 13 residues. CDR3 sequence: CASSLEENTEAFF. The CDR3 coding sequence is TGTGCCAGCAGCTTAGAGGAGAACACTGAAGCTTTCTTT.

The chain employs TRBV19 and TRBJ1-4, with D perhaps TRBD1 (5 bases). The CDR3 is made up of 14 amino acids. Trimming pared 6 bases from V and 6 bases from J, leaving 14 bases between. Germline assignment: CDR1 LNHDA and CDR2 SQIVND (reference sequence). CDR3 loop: CASRGDGGDEKLFF. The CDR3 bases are TGTGCCAGTAGGGGGGACGGAGGGGATGAAAAACTGTTTTTT.

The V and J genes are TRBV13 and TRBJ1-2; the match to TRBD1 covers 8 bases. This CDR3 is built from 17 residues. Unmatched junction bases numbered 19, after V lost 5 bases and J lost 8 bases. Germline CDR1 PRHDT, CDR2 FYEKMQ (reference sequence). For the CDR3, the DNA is TGTGCCAGCAGCCCCCGATTGCAGGGGGCCCTTAAGGACGGCTACACCTTC. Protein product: CASSPRLQGALKDGYTF.

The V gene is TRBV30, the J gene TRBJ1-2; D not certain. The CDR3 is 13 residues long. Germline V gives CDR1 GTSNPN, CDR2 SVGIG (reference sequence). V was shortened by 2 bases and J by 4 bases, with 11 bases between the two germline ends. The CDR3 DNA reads TGTGCCTGGAGTTACACAGCTTTCTATGGCTACACCTTC. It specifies CAWSYTAFYGYTF.

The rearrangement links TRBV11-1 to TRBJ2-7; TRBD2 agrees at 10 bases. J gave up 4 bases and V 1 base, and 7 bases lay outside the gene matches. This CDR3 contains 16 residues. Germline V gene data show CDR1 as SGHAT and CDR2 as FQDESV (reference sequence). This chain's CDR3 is CASSLDTGLALYEQYF. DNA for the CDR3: TGTGCCAGCAGCTTAGATACGGGACTAGCGTTGTACGAGCAGTACTTC.